The source of this T cell receptor (beta chain) is a study of T cell responses to AZD1222 COVID-19 vaccine. The study, taken as a whole, reports: The repertoires were collected only after the peak T cell response. Per reports, nearly half of all spike-specific TCRs target regions that are unmutated in variants. Spike-specific TCRs gained breadth and depth after people received two AZD1222 doses. At baseline, just five to seven AZD1222 recipients tested seropositive.

Germline V gene sequence: CDR1 SGHKS, CDR2 YYEKEE (reference sequence). The V end was cut by 4 bases, the J end by 5 bases, with 9 bases between. This CDR3 is 12 amino acids long. Of note for this clone: The antigen remains undetermined.

Sequenced by immunoSEQ multiplex PCR; TCRdb stores in-frame clones only, minus some. The data show approximately 140,000 clones, with just over 90% seen just once and 0.7% to 1% held by the top ten. The sequence was obtained from an adult in good health. The chain combines TRBV5-5 with TRBJ2-5, with no clear D. Here the sequenced sample was peripheral blood, taken on day 0 of MenACWY control vaccination. The CDR3 coding sequence is TGTGCCAGCAGCCTGCTCTGGGAGACCCAGTACTTC. Translated: CASSLLWETQYF.